This passage covers 13 T cell receptor beta chains from one sample sequenced in a study of T cell changes during pregnancy in multiple sclerosis. This table comes from immunoSEQ multiplex PCR, and its TCRdb copy is limited to in-frame clones, with some not included. The sample includes about 36,000 clones, roughly 93% seen only once; the top ten take 0.4% to 0.45%. The sample consisted of CD4+ T cells from peripheral blood mononuclear cells, taken in the first trimester of pregnancy. These receptors originate from a female donor with multiple sclerosis, enrolled in a pregnancy study.

V gene TRBV19 combines with J gene TRBJ2-3; no reliable D call. CDR3 length: 11 residues. Between the trimmed V and J ends, which lost 3 bases and 5 bases, there was a span of 3 bases. CDR1 is LNHDA and CDR2 is SQIVND in the germline V gene (reference sequence). CDR3 DNA: TGTGCCAGTAGTATCGGAGATACGCAGTATTTT. This encodes CASSIGDTQYF.

This clone was seen a single time. The J gene is TRBJ2-3, the V gene TRBV5-4, with a possible D match to TRBD2 (6 bases). This CDR3 has 16 residues. Germline-derived CDR1 and CDR2 are SGHNT and YYREEE (reference sequence). The ends were cut back, 1 base at V and 3 bases at J, with 15 bases in the middle. CDR3 region: CASSLIPGVGTDTQYF. CDR3 DNA: TGTGCCAGCAGCTTGATCCCGGGAGTGGGTACAGATACGCAGTATTTT.

The chain combines TRBV4-2 with TRBJ1-3, with no clear D. V lost 1 base to trimming and J lost 2 bases, with 15 bases between them. Germline CDR1 LGHNA, CDR2 YNFKEQ. The length of the CDR3 is 17 residues. The CDR3: CASSQGLWRNTGNTIYF. DNA of the CDR3: TGTGCCAGCAGCCAAGGATTATGGCGGAACACTGGAAACACCATATATTTT.

The rearrangement uses TRBV7-6 and TRBJ2-3; a weak D match, TRBD1 (6 bases). The germline CDR1 and CDR2 sequences are SGHVS and FNYEAQ. The CDR3 is 16 amino acids. V was cut by 2 bases and J by 0 bases, with 12 bases left in between. The CDR3 sequence is CASSLKGGTSTDTQYF. The CDR3 DNA is TGTGCCAGCAGCTTAAAAGGGGGAACTAGCACAGATACGCAGTATTTT.

This chain joins TRBV11-3 and TRBJ2-3; 9 nucleotides agree with TRBD2. This CDR3 is 17 amino acids long. V trimming: 3 bases; J trimming: 0 bases; junction bases outside the gene matches: 7. Looked up from germline, CDR1 is SGHNT and CDR2 is YENEEA. This CDR3 is CASSFRRAGGSTDTQYF. CDR3 in DNA: TGTGCCAGCAGCTTTAGGAGAGCGGGGGGTAGCACAGATACGCAGTATTTT.

The chain combines TRBV7-9 with TRBJ1-5, with unresolved D. The V end was cut by 1 base, the J end by 0 bases, with 10 bases between. The CDR3 runs to 16 residues. Per the germline V gene, CDR1 is SEHNR and CDR2 is FQNEAQ (reference sequence). The CDR3 DNA is TGTGCCAGCAGCTTAGAGGAGGGTTATAGCAATCAGCCCCAGCATTTT. Its protein product is CASSLEEGYSNQPQHF.

The J gene is TRBJ2-7, the V gene TRBV10-3, with TRBD1 identical over 10 bases. The CDR3 totals 16 residues. Germline values: CDR1 ENHRY, CDR2 SYGVKD. Trimming cost V 3 bases and J 4 bases; bases outside gene matches: 9. The CDR3, as DNA: TGTGCCATCAGTGACCCCAGGGGGACAGGGGTGTACGAGCAGTACTTC. It is translated as CAISDPRGTGVYEQYF.

The V and J genes are TRBV28 and TRBJ2-7; TRBD2 agrees at 8 bases. The CDR3 contains 15 residues. Germline assignment: CDR1 MDHEN and CDR2 SYDVKM. The V and J ends lost 6 bases and 6 bases, in that order; junction bases with no gene match: 13. The CDR3 sequence is CASSMPGLVLGEQYF. CDR3 nucleotide sequence: TGTGCCAGCAGCATGCCGGGACTAGTTTTAGGCGAGCAGTACTTC.

A single count supports this clone. V usage is TRBV5-4 and J usage is TRBJ2-7; D gene ambiguous. V dropped 0 bases and J dropped 0 bases, with 4 bases sitting between them. This CDR3 region has 13 residues. The germline V gene has CDR1 SGHNT and CDR2 YYREEE (reference sequence). CDR3 loop: CASSLGSSYEQYF. The CDR3 DNA is TGTGCCAGCAGCTTGGGCAGCTCCTACGAGCAGTACTTC.

The rearrangement links TRBV27 to TRBJ1-4; D may be TRBD1 (5 bases). Trimming shortened V by 4 bases and J by 8 bases, and 14 bases separated the two germline ends. Germline CDR1 is MNHEY and CDR2 is SMNVEV (reference sequence). The CDR3 covers 14 residues. CDR3 sequence (DNA): TGTGCCAGCAGTTCCGCGGGGCTATTCGAAAAACTGTTTTTT. Translating it yields CASSSAGLFEKLFF.

This clone was seen just once. V usage is TRBV4-1 and J usage is TRBJ2-5, with TRBD1 matching 8 bases. Germline V gene lookup returns CDR1 MGHRA and CDR2 YSYEKL. With 5 bases clipped from V and 6 bases from J, the junction kept 5 bases outside the gene matches. The CDR3 contains 13 residues. CDR3 region: CASSLQGAQTQYF. The CDR3 DNA is TGCGCCAGCAGCTTGCAGGGGGCGCAGACCCAGTACTTC.

This chain connects TRBV25-1 to TRBJ2-5, with 7 nucleotides matching TRBD1. J was trimmed by 1 base and V by 6 bases; bases with no gene match: 8. CDR1 is MGHDK and CDR2 is SYGVNS in the germline V gene. The CDR3 length is 15 residues. DNA of the CDR3: TGTGCCAGCAGCTCGACAGGGCTGAGCCAAGAGACCCAGTACTTC. The encoded protein is CASSSTGLSQETQYF.

V usage is TRBV28 and J usage is TRBJ1-5; D call uncertain. Germline loops: CDR1 MDHEN, CDR2 SYDVKM. The CDR3 is 13 amino acids. Trimming pared 6 bases from V and 0 bases from J, leaving 6 bases between. The CDR3 loop reads CASRRNSNQPQHF. CDR3 nucleotide sequence: TGTGCCAGCAGGCGAAATAGCAATCAGCCCCAGCATTTT.